This TCR beta chain was found in a study of T cells in Graves' hyperthyroidism and ophthalmopathy. About the research overall: Any treatment followed the collection of peripheral blood at initial diagnosis.

Note on this clonotype: The antigen is unknown. This may be a read error, as it is one base from a much larger clone.

V gave up 1 base and J gave up 7 bases; unmatched junction bases: 10. The CDR3 sequence is 15 residues long. Germline CDR1 is DFQATT and CDR2 is SNEGSKA (reference sequence). Study conclusions and caveats: Through a model of 13 V-J features, ophthalmopathy was separated from stable hyperthyroidism.

It was RNA transcripts that yielded the amplified TCR beta CDR3 regions. Using the HTBI primer set, a first-round RT-PCR was run on the TCR CDR3. MiXCR, applied by TCRdb to the multiplex PCR reads, yields one record per CDR3 protein. The data contain approximately 150,000 distinct CDR3 sequences, roughly 9.4% of them singletons. A roughly 9.1 ml volume of fresh peripheral blood provided the PBMCs. This chain joins TRBV20-1 and TRBJ2-5, with 9 bases aligning to TRBD1. The sample taken for sequencing was blood. The TCR sequence derives from a woman between 18 and 29 years old with Graves' hyperthyroidism that later progressed to Graves' ophthalmopathy. The CDR3 reads CSARGSGTGMGTQYF. The CDR3 DNA follows: TGCAGTGCTAGAGGCTCCGGGACAGGGATGGGGACCCAGTACTTC.